This T cell receptor (beta chain) comes out of a study of T cells in Graves' hyperthyroidism and ophthalmopathy (dated by TCRdb to the late 2010s). About the full investigation: Peripheral blood was collected at initial diagnosis, before any treatment. A discovery cohort of about a hundred patients, approximately 45 with Graves' ophthalmopathy and about 60 with stable Graves' hyperthyroidism, was used to find distinguishing TCR V-J signatures. Prospective prediction of ophthalmopathy was tested in an independent validation cohort consisting of 18 to 20 hyperthyroidism patients and around 17 patients who later progressed to ophthalmopathy. For training and testing, the roughly 100 patients in the discovery cohort were randomly divided in a 7:3 ratio. In more than five Graves' hyperthyroidism patients, the study also compared T-cell repertoires from thyroid tissue with T-cell repertoires from blood. After sampling, hyperthyroidism patients received methimazole starting at 30 mg daily, and ophthalmopathy patients received high-dose intravenous methylprednisolone. The paper reports TCR Vbeta CDR3 sequencing of over 130 peripheral blood samples: 43 ophthalmopathy, approximately 74 hyperthyroidism and roughly 17 progressor patients. Overall results and qualifications from the work: A 13 V-J signature model separated ophthalmopathy from stable hyperthyroidism, with around 91% sensitivity and about 81% specificity in cross-validation and 80%/75% in testing. In validation, progression to ophthalmopathy was predicted by the model with 70.59% sensitivity and 72.22% specificity, a median of 6.5 months before onset. No statistical method was used to set the sample size in advance, and investigators knew the group allocation. Blood samples also contained most of the expanded thyroid clonotypes (frequency above 0.001), which suggests that blood repertoires may reflect thyroid immune responses.

The TCR beta CDR3 regions were amplified from RNA transcripts. A first-round RT-PCR of the TCR CDR3 used the HTBI primer set with the Qiagen OneStep RT-PCR kit. Libraries were constructed in a second round of multiplex PCR, after which size selection and purification were carried out. Sequencing of the libraries was done on an Illumina HiSeq2000 using paired-end 100 bp reads. The study's own analysis went as follows. SOAPnuke was used to process the raw data, removing reads that contained adapters or uncalled bases, had a mean Phred below 15, or lacked an exact match to the constant primer or identifier. COPE v1.2.5 was used to merge high-quality paired reads, and clonotypes were defined as unique nucleotide sequences. MiTCR v1.1 was used to align the clonotypes against IMGT TRBV, TRBD and TRBJ reference segments. Analysis was restricted to V-J combinations with a frequency above 0.0001, which covered 99.2% of repertoires. The TCS score was defined as the ratio of F50 (clonal expansion) to E x V (chaos), calculated using BLOSUM62-based TCRdist between CDR3 peptides within each V-J. Welch's t-statistics and random forest reduced around 510 V-J features to 13, which were used in a naive Bayes classifier (R e1071). The public reads were reprocessed in TCRdb via fastp at Q25 and MiXCR, keeping in-frame beta chains. Each CDR3 protein gets just one entry, which takes the most common genes and DNA from the rows behind it. TCRdb, not the authors, supplied the V and J calls. This sample gives some 350,000 distinct CDR3 sequences in total; 15% to 17% of them show up just once. The ten largest clones represent 25% to 35% of the sample.

The CDR3 goes from the cysteine to the phenylalanine over 15 residues. Kept here is only the CDR3 DNA, which spans 45 bases and is read in frame from base 1. Here V drops 3 bases and J drops 5 bases, and the junction holds 9 bases not matched to any gene. The germline V gene gives CDR1 as MGHRA and CDR2 as YSYEKL. As for this clonotype: What antigen it recognizes has not been identified. Base qualities are not at hand, and no much larger clone is one base apart.

Hyperthyroidism patients were aged 18 to 65 years and newly diagnosed, with disease duration of less than 2 months. Any patient with an uncontrolled infection, another autoimmune disease, pregnancy or lactation was excluded. Clinical symptoms, serum thyroxine and TRAb, thyroid ultrasound, and orbital computed tomography formed the basis for the diagnoses. For progressor patients, blood was drawn at the first diagnosis of hyperthyroidism, before any ophthalmopathy symptoms had appeared. PBMCs were isolated from 7.5 to 10 ml of fresh peripheral blood by Ficoll-Paque density gradient centrifugation. Patients classed as progressors first received a Graves' hyperthyroidism diagnosis and then went on to develop ophthalmopathy during follow-up. Total RNA was extracted using Trizol reagent, and RNA quality was assessed on an Agilent 2100 Bioanalyzer.

The specimen sequenced was blood. Here the chain combines TRBV4-1 and TRBJ2-7, with TRBD1 matching 8 junction bases. The receptor comes from a woman younger than 30 with Graves' hyperthyroidism that later progressed to Graves' ophthalmopathy. This receptor has the CDR3 CASSHALQGGHEQYF. The nucleotide sequence is given as TGCGCCAGCAGCCATGCTTTACAGGGGGGCCACGAGCAGTACTTC.